This TCR beta chain was sequenced during a study of T cell responses to AZD1222 COVID-19 vaccine. Across the whole study: Pooled in the analysis were second doses at about 4 or about 12 weeks. Findings and limits, study-wide: Recipients of AZD1222 seropositive at baseline numbered only five or six. Spike regions recognized by vaccine-associated CD4 TCRs spanned the protein, led by 160-218 and 743-854.

This clone came up a few times. As yet, its antigen is unknown. The same CDR3 is also encoded by other DNA sequences in this sample. CDR1 and CDR2 (germline): LNHDA, SQIVND (reference sequence). The CDR3 is 13 residues long. Trimming took off 7 bases at V and 4 bases at J, with 11 bases between the two ends. Profiled with immunoSEQ multiplex PCR; TCRdb holds only in-frame clones, not every one. The sample lists about 120,000 clones, roughly four fifths occurring once. Specimen: peripheral blood, collected on day 0 of AZD1222 vaccination. This chain links TRBV19 with TRBJ2-1, with D possibly TRBD1 on 6 matching bases. The TCR comes from an adult in good health. DNA for the CDR3: TGTGCCAGTACTGGCCAGGGGTACAATGAGCAGTTCTTC. Translation: CASTGQGYNEQFF.